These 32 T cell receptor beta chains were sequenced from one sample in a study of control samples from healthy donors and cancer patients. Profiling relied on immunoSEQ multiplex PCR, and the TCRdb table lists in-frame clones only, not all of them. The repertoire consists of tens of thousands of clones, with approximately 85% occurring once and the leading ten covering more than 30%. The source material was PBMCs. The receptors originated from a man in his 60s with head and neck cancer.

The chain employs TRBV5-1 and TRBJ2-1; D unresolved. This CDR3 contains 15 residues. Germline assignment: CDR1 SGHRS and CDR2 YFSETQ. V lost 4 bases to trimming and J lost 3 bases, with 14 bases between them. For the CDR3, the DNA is TGCGCCAGCAGCAGGGTGGCGGATGGCTACAATGAGCAGTTCTTC. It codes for CASSRVADGYNEQFF.

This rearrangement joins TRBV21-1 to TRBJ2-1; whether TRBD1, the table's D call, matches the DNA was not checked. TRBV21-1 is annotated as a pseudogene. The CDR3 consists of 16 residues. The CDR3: CASSKTAGDSYNEQFF. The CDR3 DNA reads TGTGCCAGCAGCAAAACTGCAGGGGACTCCTACAATGAGCAGTTCTTC.

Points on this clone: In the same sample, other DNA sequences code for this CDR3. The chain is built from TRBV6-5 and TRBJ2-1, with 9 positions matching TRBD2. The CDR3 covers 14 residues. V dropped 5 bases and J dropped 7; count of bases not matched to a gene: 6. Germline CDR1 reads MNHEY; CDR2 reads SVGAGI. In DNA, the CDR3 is TGTGCCAGCAGTAGCGGGGGGCAAGGGAATGAGCAGTTCTTC. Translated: CASSSGGQGNEQFF.

CDR3 sequence reads: CASSEMSASQETQYF. CDR3 in DNA: TGCGCCAGCAGCGAGATGTCGGCAAGTCAAGAGACCCAGTACTTC. This chain uses TRBV5-1 with TRBJ2-5; no definite D call. Trimming removed 4 bases at V and 2 bases at J, with 15 bases between. CDR3 length: 15 amino acids. Germline CDR1 is SGHRS and CDR2 is YFSETQ.

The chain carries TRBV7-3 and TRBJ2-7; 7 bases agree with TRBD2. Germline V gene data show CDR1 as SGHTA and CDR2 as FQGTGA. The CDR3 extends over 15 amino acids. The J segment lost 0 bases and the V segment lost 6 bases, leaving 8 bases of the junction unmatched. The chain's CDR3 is CASSLQSGISYEQYF. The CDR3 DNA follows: TGTGCCAGCAGTCTCCAAAGCGGGATCTCCTACGAGCAGTACTTC.

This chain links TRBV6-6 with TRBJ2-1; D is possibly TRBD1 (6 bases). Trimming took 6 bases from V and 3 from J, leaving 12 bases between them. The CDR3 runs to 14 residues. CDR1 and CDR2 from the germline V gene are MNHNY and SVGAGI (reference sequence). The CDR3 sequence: CASSQGQGYNEQFF. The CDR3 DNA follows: TGTGCCAGCAGCCAGGGGCAGGGCTACAATGAGCAGTTCTTC.

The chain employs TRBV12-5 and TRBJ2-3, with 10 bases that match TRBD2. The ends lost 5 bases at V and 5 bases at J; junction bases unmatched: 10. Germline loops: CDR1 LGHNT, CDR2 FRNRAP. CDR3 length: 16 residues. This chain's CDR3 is CASGTWGGLAIDTQYF. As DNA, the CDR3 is TGTGCTAGTGGTACATGGGGGGGACTAGCGATAGATACGCAGTATTTT.

The CDR3 protein is CATSRATGRLDGYTF. CDR3 coding DNA: TGTGCCACCAGCAGAGCGACAGGGCGACTTGATGGCTACACCTTC. The chain carries TRBV15 and TRBJ1-2, with TRBD1 matching 7 bases. Trimming cost V 1 base and J 6 bases; bases outside gene matches: 8. The CDR3 has 15 residues. In germline, CDR1 is LNHNV, CDR2 YYDKDF (reference sequence). The complete variable domain, with remaining parts taken from reference TRBV15 and TRBJ1-2, reads DAMVIQNPRYQVTQFGKPVTLSCSQTLNHNVMYWYQQKSSQAPKLLFHYYDKDFNNEADTPDNFQSRRPNTSFCFLDIRSPGLGDTAMYLCATSRATGRLDGYTFGSGTRLTVV.

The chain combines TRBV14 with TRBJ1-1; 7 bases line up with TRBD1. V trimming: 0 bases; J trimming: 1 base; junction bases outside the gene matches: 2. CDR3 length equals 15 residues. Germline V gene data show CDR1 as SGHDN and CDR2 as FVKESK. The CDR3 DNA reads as TGTGCCAGCAGCCAAGACCGACAGGGGAACACTGAAGCTTTCTTT. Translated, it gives CASSQDRQGNTEAFF.

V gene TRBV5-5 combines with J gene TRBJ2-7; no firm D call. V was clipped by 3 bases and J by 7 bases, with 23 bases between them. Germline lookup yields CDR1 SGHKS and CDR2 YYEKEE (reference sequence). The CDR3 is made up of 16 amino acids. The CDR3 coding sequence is TGTGCCAGCAGCTCCCGGAGTAGTTCCGATAGGGAAGAGCAGTACGTC. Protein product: CASSSRSSSDREEQYV.

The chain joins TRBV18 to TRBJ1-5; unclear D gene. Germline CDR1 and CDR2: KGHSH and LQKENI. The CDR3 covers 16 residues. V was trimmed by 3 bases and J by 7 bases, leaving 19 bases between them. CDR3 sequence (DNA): TGTGCCAGCTCACCCTGGGTTCGGCCCCGGCGCCAGCCCCAGCATTTT. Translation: CASSPWVRPRRQPQHF. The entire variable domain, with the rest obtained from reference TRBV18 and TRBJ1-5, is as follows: NAGVMQNPRHLVRRRGQEARLRCSPMKGHSHVYWYRQLPEEGLKFMVYLQKENIIDESGMPKERFSAEFPKEGPSILRIQQVVRGDSAAYFCASSPWVRPRRQPQHFGDGTRLSIL.

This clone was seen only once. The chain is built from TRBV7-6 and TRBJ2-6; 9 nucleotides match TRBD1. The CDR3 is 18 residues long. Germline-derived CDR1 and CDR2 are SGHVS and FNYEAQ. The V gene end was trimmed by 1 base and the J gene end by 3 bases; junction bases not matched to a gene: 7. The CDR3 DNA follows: TGTGCCAGCAGCTTAGTAGTACAGGGGGCGCATGGGGCCAACGTCCTGACTTTC. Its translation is CASSLVVQGAHGANVLTF.

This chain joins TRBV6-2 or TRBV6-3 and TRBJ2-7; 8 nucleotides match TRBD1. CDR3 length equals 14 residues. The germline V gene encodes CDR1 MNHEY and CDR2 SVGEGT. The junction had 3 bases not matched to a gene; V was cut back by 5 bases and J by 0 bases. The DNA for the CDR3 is TGTGCCAGCAGTACAGGGGGGAGCTCCTACGAGCAGTACGTC. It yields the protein CASSTGGSSYEQYV.

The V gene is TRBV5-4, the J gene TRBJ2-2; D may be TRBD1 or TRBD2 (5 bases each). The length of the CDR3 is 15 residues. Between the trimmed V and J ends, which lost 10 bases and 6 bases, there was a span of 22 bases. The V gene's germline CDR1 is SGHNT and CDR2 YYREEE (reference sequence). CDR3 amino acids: CADRDGDLGAGELFF. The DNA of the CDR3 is TGTGCCGACCGGGACGGTGACCTTGGGGCCGGGGAGCTGTTTTTT.

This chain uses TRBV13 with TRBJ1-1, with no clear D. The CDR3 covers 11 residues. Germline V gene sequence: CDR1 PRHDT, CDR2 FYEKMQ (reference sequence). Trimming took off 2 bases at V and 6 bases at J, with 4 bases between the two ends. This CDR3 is CASSLTAEAFF. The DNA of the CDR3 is TGTGCCAGCAGCTTAACTGCTGAAGCTTTCTTT.

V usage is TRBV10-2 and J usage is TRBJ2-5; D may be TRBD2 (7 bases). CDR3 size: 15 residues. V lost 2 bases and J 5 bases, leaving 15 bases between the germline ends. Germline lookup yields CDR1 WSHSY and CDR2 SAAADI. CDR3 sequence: CASSEGSGGAETQYF. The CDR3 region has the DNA TGCGCCAGCAGTGAGGGGTCGGGGGGCGCGGAGACCCAGTACTTC.

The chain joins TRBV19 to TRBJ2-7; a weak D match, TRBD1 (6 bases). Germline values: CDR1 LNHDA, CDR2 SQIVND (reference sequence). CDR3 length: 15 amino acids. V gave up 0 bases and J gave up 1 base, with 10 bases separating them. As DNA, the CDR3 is TGTGCCAGTAGTATAGATATAGGACAGTCCTACGAGCAGTACTTC. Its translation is CASSIDIGQSYEQYF.

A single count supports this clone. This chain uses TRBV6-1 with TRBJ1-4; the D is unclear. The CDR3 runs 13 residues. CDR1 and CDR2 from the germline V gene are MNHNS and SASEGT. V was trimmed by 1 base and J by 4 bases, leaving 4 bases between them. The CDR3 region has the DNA TGTGCCAGCAGTGAAGGGGATAATGAAAAACTGTTTTTT. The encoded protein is CASSEGDNEKLFF.

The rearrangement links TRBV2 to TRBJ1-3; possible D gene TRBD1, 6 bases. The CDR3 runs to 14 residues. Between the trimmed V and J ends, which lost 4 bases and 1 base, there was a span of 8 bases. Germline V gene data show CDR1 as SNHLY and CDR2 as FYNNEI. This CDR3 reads CASSAQGSGNTIYF. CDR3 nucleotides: TGTGCCAGCAGTGCACAGGGTTCTGGAAACACCATATATTTT.

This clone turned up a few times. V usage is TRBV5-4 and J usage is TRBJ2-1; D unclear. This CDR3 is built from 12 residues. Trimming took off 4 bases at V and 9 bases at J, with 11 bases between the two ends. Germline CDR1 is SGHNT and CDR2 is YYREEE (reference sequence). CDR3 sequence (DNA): TGTGCCAGCAGCCCAGATAGAGGTGAGCAGTTCTTC. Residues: CASSPDRGEQFF.

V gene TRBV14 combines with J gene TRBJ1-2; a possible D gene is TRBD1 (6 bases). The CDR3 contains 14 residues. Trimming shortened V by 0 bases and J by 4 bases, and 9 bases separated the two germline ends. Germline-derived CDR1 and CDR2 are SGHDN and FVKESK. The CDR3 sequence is CASSQDTGAYGYTF. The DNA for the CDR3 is TGTGCCAGCAGCCAAGATACGGGGGCCTATGGCTACACCTTC.

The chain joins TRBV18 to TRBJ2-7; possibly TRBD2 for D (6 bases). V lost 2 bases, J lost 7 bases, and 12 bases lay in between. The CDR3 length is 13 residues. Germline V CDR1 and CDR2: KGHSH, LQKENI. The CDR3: CASSPGGRWEQYF. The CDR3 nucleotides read TGTGCCAGCTCACCAGGAGGGAGATGGGAGCAGTACTTC.

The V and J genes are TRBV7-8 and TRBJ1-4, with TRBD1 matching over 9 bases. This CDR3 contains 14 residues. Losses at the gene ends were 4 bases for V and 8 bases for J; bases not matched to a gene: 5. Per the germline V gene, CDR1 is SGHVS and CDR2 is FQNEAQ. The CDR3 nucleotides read TGTGCCAGCAGCTCGGGACAGGGTGGGGAAAAACTGTTTTTT. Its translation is CASSSGQGGEKLFF.

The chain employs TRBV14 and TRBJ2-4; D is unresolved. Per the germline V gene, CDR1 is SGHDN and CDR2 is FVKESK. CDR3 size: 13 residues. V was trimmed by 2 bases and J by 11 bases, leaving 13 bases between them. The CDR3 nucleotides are TGTGCCAGCAGCCAAATGTCGGGCCAGGTTCAGTACTTC. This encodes CASSQMSGQVQYF.

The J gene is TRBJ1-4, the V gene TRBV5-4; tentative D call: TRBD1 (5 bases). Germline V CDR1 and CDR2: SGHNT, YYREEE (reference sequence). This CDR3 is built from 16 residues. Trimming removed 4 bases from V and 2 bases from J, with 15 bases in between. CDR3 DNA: TGTGCCAGCAGCCGGGGAGCATCAGGGACTAATGAAAAACTGTTTTTT. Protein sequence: CASSRGASGTNEKLFF.

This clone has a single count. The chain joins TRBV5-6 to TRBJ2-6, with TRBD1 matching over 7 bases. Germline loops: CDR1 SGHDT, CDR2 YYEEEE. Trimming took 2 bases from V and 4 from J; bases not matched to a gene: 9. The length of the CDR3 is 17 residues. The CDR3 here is CASSFLQGKAGANVLTF. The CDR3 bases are TGTGCCAGCAGCTTTCTACAGGGGAAGGCCGGGGCCAACGTCCTGACTTTC.

CDR3 DNA sequence: TGTGCCAGCAGCCCGAGGACGGTTAGCTCCTACAATGAGCAGTTCTTC. Encoded protein: CASSPRTVSSYNEQFF. The chain combines TRBV9 with TRBJ2-1; D gene uncertain. CDR1 and CDR2 from the germline V gene are SGDLS and YYNGEE. V was pared by 4 bases and J by 0 bases, with 14 bases between. CDR3 length: 16 residues.

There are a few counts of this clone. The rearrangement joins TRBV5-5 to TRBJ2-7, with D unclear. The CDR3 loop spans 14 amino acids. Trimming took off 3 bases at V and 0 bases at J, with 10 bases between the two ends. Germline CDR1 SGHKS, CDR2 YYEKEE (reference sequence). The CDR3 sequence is CASSWYSSSYEQYF. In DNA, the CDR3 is TGTGCCAGCAGCTGGTACTCCAGCTCCTACGAGCAGTACTTC.

For the CDR3, the DNA is TGTGCCAGCAGCCAAGATTCCAGGGAGGGGATGACTAGCCCAGTCCACGTC. Translating it yields CASSQDSREGMTSPVHV. This chain links TRBV3-1 (or the pseudogene TRBV3-2) with TRBJ2-7; 7 nucleotides line up with TRBD2. The CDR3 runs 17 residues. Germline values: CDR1 LGHDT, CDR2 YNNKEL (reference sequence).

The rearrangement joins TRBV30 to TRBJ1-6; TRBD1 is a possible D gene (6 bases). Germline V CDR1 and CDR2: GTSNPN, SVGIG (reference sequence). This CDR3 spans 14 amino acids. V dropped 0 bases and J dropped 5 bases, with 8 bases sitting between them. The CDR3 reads CAWSVDSNNSPLHF. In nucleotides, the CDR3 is TGTGCCTGGAGTGTGGACAGTAATAATTCACCCCTCCACTTT.

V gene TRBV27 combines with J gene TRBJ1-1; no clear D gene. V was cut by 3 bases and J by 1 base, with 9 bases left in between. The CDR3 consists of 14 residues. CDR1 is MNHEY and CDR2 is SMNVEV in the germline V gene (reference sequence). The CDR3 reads CASSLRVRNTEAFF. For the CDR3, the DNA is TGTGCCAGCAGTTTGCGTGTACGGAACACTGAAGCTTTCTTT.

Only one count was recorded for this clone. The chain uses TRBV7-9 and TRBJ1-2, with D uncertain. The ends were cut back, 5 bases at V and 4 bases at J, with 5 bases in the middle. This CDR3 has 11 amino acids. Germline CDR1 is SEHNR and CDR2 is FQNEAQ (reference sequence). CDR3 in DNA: TGTGCCAGCAGCAGCGGCTATGGCTACACCTTC. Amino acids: CASSSGYGYTF.